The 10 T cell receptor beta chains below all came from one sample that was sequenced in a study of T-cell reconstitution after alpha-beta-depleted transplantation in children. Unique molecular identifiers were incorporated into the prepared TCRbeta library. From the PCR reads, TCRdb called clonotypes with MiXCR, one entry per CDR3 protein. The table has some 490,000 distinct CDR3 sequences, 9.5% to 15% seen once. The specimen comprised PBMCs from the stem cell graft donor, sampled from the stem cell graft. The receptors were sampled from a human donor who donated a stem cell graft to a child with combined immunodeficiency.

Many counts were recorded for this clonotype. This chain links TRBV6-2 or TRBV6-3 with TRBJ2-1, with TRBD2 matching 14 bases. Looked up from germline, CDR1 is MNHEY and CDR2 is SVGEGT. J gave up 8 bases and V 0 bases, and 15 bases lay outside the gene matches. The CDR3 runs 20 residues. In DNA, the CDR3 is TGTGCCAGCAGTTACTCGAAGACTAGCGGGAGGGCCGGCATTACGGATGAGCAGTTCTTC. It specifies CASSYSKTSGRAGITDEQFF.

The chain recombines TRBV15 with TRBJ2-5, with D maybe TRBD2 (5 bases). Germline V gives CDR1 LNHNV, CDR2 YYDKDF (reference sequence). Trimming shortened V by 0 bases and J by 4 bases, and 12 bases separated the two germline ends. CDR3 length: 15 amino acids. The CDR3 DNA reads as TGTGCCACCAGCAGAGAGAGGGTCCGGGGAGAGACCCAGTACTTC. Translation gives CATSRERVRGETQYF.

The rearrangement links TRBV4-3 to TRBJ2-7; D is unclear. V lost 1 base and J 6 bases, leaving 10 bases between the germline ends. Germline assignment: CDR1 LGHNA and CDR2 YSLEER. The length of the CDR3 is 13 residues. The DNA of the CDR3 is TGCGCCAGCAGCCAAGTGGCTTACGCCGAGCAGTACTTC. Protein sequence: CASSQVAYAEQYF.

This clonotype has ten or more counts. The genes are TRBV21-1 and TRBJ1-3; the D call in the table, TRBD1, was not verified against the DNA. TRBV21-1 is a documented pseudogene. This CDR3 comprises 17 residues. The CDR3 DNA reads TGTGCCAGCAGCCGGTACAGGGCACTCAACTCTGGAAACACCATATATTTT. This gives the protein CASSRYRALNSGNTIYF.

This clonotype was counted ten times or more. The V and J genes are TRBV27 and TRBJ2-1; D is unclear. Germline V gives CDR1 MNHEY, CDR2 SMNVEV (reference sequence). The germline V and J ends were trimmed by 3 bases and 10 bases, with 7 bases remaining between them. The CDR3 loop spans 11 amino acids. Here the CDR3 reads CASSFFKEQFF. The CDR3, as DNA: TGTGCCAGCAGTTTTTTTAAAGAGCAGTTCTTC.

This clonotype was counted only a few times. The CDR3 DNA sequence: TGTGCCAGCAGTGAAACCCTTATGGGAGGGCAGTTCTTC. Translating gives CASSETLMGGQFF. This chain joins TRBV6-1 and TRBJ2-1, with a possible D match to TRBD2 (6 bases). Between the trimmed V and J ends, which lost 2 bases and 12 bases, there was a span of 14 bases. The germline V gene encodes CDR1 MNHNS and CDR2 SASEGT. The CDR3 extends over 13 amino acids.

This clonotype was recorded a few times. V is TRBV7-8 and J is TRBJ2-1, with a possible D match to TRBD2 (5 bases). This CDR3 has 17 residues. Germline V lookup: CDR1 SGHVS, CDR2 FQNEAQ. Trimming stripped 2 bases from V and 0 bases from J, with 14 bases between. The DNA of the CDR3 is TGTGCCAGCAGCTTACTAGCCGCAACTGTCTCCTACAATGAGCAGTTCTTC. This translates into CASSLLAATVSYNEQFF.

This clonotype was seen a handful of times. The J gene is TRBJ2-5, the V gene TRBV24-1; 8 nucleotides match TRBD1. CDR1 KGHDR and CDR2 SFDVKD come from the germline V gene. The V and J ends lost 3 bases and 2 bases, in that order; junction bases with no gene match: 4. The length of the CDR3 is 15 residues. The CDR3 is CATSDPRDRQETQYF. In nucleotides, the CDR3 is TGTGCCACCAGTGATCCCCGGGACAGGCAAGAGACCCAGTACTTC.

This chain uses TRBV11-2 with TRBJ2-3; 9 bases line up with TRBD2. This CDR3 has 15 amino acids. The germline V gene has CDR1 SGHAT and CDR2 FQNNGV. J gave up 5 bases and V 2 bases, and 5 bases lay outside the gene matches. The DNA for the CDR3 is TGTGCCAGCAGCTTAAACGCGGGGGGGCAAGATACGCAGTATTTT. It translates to CASSLNAGGQDTQYF. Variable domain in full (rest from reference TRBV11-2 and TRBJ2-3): EAGVAQSPRYKIIEKRQSVAFWCNPISGHATLYWYQQILGQGPKLLIQFQNNGVVDDSQLPKDRFSAERLKGVDSTLKIQPAKLEDSAVYLCASSLNAGGQDTQYFGPGTRLTVL.

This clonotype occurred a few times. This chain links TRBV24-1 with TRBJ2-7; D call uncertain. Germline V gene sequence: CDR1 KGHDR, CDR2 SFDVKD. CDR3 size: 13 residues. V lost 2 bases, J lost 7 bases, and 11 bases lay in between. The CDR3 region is CATSDWTSSEQYF. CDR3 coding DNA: TGTGCCACCAGTGATTGGACCTCGTCGGAGCAGTACTTC.